These T cell receptor beta chains were read from a single sample in a study of blood T cell repertoires in COVID-19. Profiling relied on immunoSEQ multiplex PCR, and the TCRdb table lists in-frame clones only, not all of them. The sample yields 92,000 or so clones, more than 70% seen once. Sequencing was carried out using peripheral blood. The receptors originated from a woman over 75 with acute or convalescent COVID-19. Both conserved end residues are part of each CDR3. The D gene is left open where the match is weak. Clone size is given for some rows only: seen once, a few or many times, or a class if the clone is expanded.

J gene | clone size | V gene | D gene | CDR3 DNA | CDR3 protein
TRBJ1-6 | NA | TRBV6-2/TRBV6-3 | NA | TGTGCCAGCAGCTTCGACAGTAATCTTTCACCCCTCCACTTT | CASSFDSNLSPLHF
TRBJ2-7 | few | TRBV6-2/TRBV6-3 | TRBD2 | TGTGCCAGCAGTCGCATCGGGGGGACTGAGTCCTACGAGCAGTACTTC | CASSRIGGTESYEQYF
TRBJ1-2 | few | TRBV7-2 | NA | TGTGCCAGCAGCTTAGCGTCTTATGGCTACACCTTC | CASSLASYGYTF
TRBJ1-2 | NA | TRBV18 | TRBD1 | TGTGCCAGCTCACCGCCCCGGGACAGAGAGTATGGCTACACCTTC | CASSPPRDREYGYTF
TRBJ1-1 | NA | TRBV7-2 | NA | TGTGCCAGCAGCTTAGCGAGGCGGGATACTGAAGCTTTCTTT | CASSLARRDTEAFF
TRBJ2-2 | NA | TRBV9 | TRBD2 | TGTGCCCGCCGCGTCGCGGCGGGGGGGCCGGCATCCGGGGAGCTGTTTTTT | CARRVAAGGPASGELFF
TRBJ2-1 | NA | TRBV11-2 | NA | TGTGCCAGCAGCTCGACAGGCTTGCAGTTCTTC | CASSSTGLQFF
TRBJ2-3 | NA | TRBV6-6 | TRBD1 | TGTGCCAGCAGTTTAACAGGGGGCCGAACAGATACGCAGTATTTT | CASSLTGGRTDTQYF
TRBJ1-5 | NA | TRBV6-6 | NA | TGTGCCAGCAGTTCCTACAGGGATAGCAATCAGCCCCAGCATTTT | CASSSYRDSNQPQHF
TRBJ2-1 | NA | TRBV15 | TRBD2 | TGTGCCACCAGCAGAGGGGGGGGGTCCTCCTACAATGAGCAGTTCTTC | CATSRGGGSSYNEQFF
TRBJ1-4 | NA | TRBV20-1 | NA | TGCAGTGCTAGTGACGCCACCGGTGAAAAACTGTTTTTT | CSASDATGEKLFF
TRBJ2-1 | NA | TRBV7-3 | NA | TGTGCCAGCAGCTTAAGCAGGGATAATGAGCAGTTCTTC | CASSLSRDNEQFF
TRBJ1-6 | once | TRBV5-1 | TRBD1 | TGCGCCAGCAGCCCGACAGGGGTCGAAGGGTCACCCCTCCACTTT | CASSPTGVEGSPLHF
TRBJ1-3 | NA | TRBV2 | NA | TGTGCCAGCAGTATGGCAGGGGCCGGAAACACCATATATTTT | CASSMAGAGNTIYF
TRBJ1-1 | once | TRBV27 | NA | TGTGCCAGCAGTCCGCATCCCTGGGCAGGGGTCGGAATGAGGACTGAAGCTTTCTTT | CASSPHPWAGVGMRTEAFF
TRBJ2-5 | NA | TRBV20-1 | TRBD2 | TGCAGTGCTAGTGACGCTAGCGGGGGGTATGAGACCCAGTACTTC | CSASDASGGYETQYF
TRBJ1-4 | few | TRBV9 | NA | TGTGCCAGCAACCCATCAGGGGTCCCTAATGAAAAACTGTTTTTT | CASNPSGVPNEKLFF
TRBJ1-4 | NA | TRBV18 | TRBD1 | TGTGCCAGCTCCCTCGGGACAGGGAATGAAAAACTGTTTTTT | CASSLGTGNEKLFF
TRBJ2-2 | NA | TRBV11-2 | NA | TGTGCCAGCACCTTCACCCGGGAAGGGCCCACCGGGGAGCTGTTTTTT | CASTFTREGPTGELFF
TRBJ1-5 | NA | TRBV19 | TRBD1 | TGTGCCAGTAGTATAGTAGGGGGCGGCAATCAGCCCCAGCATTTT | CASSIVGGGNQPQHF
TRBJ1-6 | once | TRBV2 | TRBD1 | TGTGCCAGCAGTGAAGCGACCGGGACAGTAAATTCACCCCTCCACTTT | CASSEATGTVNSPLHF
TRBJ1-1 | NA | TRBV4-2 | NA | TGTGCCAGCAGCCAAGGGGGCGGGGGCACTGAAGCTTTCTTT | CASSQGGGGTEAFF
TRBJ1-5 | NA | TRBV30 | TRBD1 | TGTGCCTGGGACCCAAGAAGGGGGCAGGGAAGGAATCAGCCCCAGCATTTT | CAWDPRRGQGRNQPQHF
TRBJ1-1 | NA | TRBV3-1/TRBV3-2 | TRBD1 | TGTGCCAGCAGCCAACTCGGCAGGGGGACTGAAGCTTTCTTT | CASSQLGRGTEAFF
TRBJ2-7 | few | TRBV7-2 | NA | TGTGCCAGCAGCTCCCCGGGTGGAGCGGGTGCCCCCTACGAGCAGTACTTC | CASSSPGGAGAPYEQYF
TRBJ2-2 | NA | TRBV7-6 | NA | TGTGCCAGCAAGACAGGCTTCACCGGGGAGCTGTTTTTT | CASKTGFTGELFF
TRBJ1-1 | NA | TRBV4-3 | NA | TGCGCCAGCAGACCTACTTTTCTGAACACTGAAGCTTTCTTT | CASRPTFLNTEAFF
TRBJ1-2 | NA | TRBV7-2 | NA | TGTGCCAGCAGCTCCGGGTCGCGCTATGGCTACACCTTC | CASSSGSRYGYTF
TRBJ1-2 | NA | TRBV5-4 | NA | TGTGCCAGCAGCTTGTCGCGGGATCGGAACTATGGCTACACCTTC | CASSLSRDRNYGYTF
TRBJ1-1 | few | TRBV12-5 | NA | TGTGCTAGTGGTTCAGGGTACACTGAAGCTTTCTTT | CASGSGYTEAFF
TRBJ1-1 | NA | TRBV13 | NA | TGTGCCAGCAGCTCCGGACAGATGAACACTGAAGCTTTCTTT | CASSSGQMNTEAFF
TRBJ1-4 | NA | TRBV9 | TRBD1 | TGTGCCAGCAGCCGGGACAGGAGTCCACAGATTGAAAAACTGTTTTTT | CASSRDRSPQIEKLFF
TRBJ2-5 | NA | TRBV10-3 | TRBD1 | TGTGCCCCCGAGAGGCGTCAGGGGGCAGAAGAGACCCAGTACTTC | CAPERRQGAEETQYF